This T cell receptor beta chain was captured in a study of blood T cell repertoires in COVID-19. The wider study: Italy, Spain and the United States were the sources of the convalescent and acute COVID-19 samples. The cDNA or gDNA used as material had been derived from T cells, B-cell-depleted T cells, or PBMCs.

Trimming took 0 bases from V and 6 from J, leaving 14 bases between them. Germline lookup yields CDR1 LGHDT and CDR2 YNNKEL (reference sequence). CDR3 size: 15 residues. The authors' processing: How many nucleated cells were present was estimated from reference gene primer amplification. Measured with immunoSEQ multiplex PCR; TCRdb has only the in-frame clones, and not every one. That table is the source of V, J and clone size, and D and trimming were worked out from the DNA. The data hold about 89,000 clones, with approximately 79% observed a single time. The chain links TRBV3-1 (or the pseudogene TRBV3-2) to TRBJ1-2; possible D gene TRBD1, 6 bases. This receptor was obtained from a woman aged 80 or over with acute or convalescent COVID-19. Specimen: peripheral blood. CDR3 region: CASSQDGGGGNGYTF. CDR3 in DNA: TGTGCCAGCAGCCAAGATGGGGGCGGGGGAAATGGCTACACCTTC.